These T cell receptor beta chains were read from a single sample in a study of beta chain features in type 1 diabetes. The data were produced by immunoSEQ multiplex PCR, yet TCRdb's version contains in-frame clones alone and is incomplete. There are about 240,000 clones in the sample; about 30% occur only once, and approximately 4% lies in the top ten. Sequencing used central memory CD4+ T cells from blood. All receptors derive from a man aged 30 to 39 in good health. The CDR3 runs from the conserved cysteine through the conserved F or W. The order of the fields is clone size, V gene, J gene, D gene, CDR3 DNA, CDR3 protein. The D gene is left open where the match is weak. Not every row has a clone size; where given, it reads once, few, many or a size class.

NA	TRBV5-4	TRBJ2-5	NA	TGTGCCAGCAGCTTGGGCCAGACCCAGTACTTC	CASSLGQTQYF
NA	TRBV9	TRBJ2-2	NA	TGTGCCAGCAGCGTAAGAGTAGCCACCGGGGAGCTGTTTTTT	CASSVRVATGELFF
few	TRBV5-4	TRBJ2-5	TRBD1	TGTGCCAGCAGCCCCCGGACAGGCCAAGAGACCCAGTACTTC	CASSPRTGQETQYF
few	TRBV7-9	TRBJ1-1	NA	TGTGCCAGCAGCCCCCTAGGCAGAGCCACTGAAGCTTTCTTT	CASSPLGRATEAFF
few	TRBV5-1	TRBJ2-3	NA	TGCGCCAGCAGTGGAGCAGATACGCAGTATTTT	CASSGADTQYF
NA	TRBV29-1	TRBJ2-3	NA	TGCAGCGTTGAATTTCAGGGAAGCTCTTGGGCAGATACGCAGTATTTT	CSVEFQGSSWADTQYF
NA	TRBV4-1	TRBJ2-5	NA	TGCGCCAGCAGCCAAGATCGAAGGGGCAGAAGATTGGAGACCCAGTACTTC	CASSQDRRGRRLETQYF
NA	TRBV4-2	TRBJ1-2	NA	TGTGCCAGCAGCCAAGATGGCGGGGGTCGGATTAATGGCTACACCTTC	CASSQDGGGRINGYTF
NA	TRBV30	TRBJ1-4	TRBD1	TGTGCCTGGAGCGTCGGGACAGGGGCCGAAAAACTGTTTTTT	CAWSVGTGAEKLFF
NA	TRBV7-9	TRBJ1-2	NA	TGTGCCAGCAGTCAAGACAGAGGAGCTAACTATGGCTACACCTTC	CASSQDRGANYGYTF
NA	TRBV10-3	TRBJ1-5	TRBD1	TGTGCCATCAGCCGGACAGGGAACAATCAGCCCCAGCATTTT	CAISRTGNNQPQHF
NA	TRBV4-1	TRBJ2-3	TRBD2	TGCGCCAGCAGCCAATCCCTAGCGGGTTACGGCACAGATACGCAGTATTTT	CASSQSLAGYGTDTQYF
NA	TRBV30	TRBJ1-1	NA	TGTGCCGTCTGGCCTCCCAGCGCCACCAAAGCTTTCTTT	CAVWPPSATKAFF
NA	TRBV27	TRBJ1-5	NA	TGTGCCAGCAGTCCGTCGGGACACAGTAATCAGCCCCAGCATTTT	CASSPSGHSNQPQHF
few	TRBV7-2	TRBJ2-5	TRBD1	TGTGCCAGCAGCGCATCCGGGACAGGGGTTTATCAGTACTTC	CASSASGTGVYQYF
NA	TRBV10-3	TRBJ2-4	TRBD1	TGTGCCACCACAGGGGACGAAAAAAACATTCAGTACTTC	CATTGDEKNIQYF
NA	TRBV5-4	TRBJ2-7	NA	TGTGCCAGCGGCAGGGACTCCTACGAGCAGTACTTC	CASGRDSYEQYF
NA	TRBV5-1	TRBJ2-3	NA	TGCGCCAGCAGCTTTAACTGGGGCCCGGCAGATACGCAGTATTTT	CASSFNWGPADTQYF
NA	TRBV7-9	TRBJ2-1	NA	TGTGCCAGCAGCCAAGAATACGGGGGTGAGCAGTTCTTC	CASSQEYGGEQFF
NA	TRBV27	TRBJ2-7	TRBD2	TGTGCCAGCAGTCTAGCGGGAGAACGCTACGAGCAGTACTTC	CASSLAGERYEQYF
NA	TRBV18	TRBJ2-1	NA	TGTGCCAGCTCACCAACAGGGAAGGATGAGCAGTTCTTC	CASSPTGKDEQFF
NA	TRBV10-1	TRBJ2-2	NA	TGCGCCAGCAGAGGAAATTCGAACACCGGGGAGCTGTTTTTT	CASRGNSNTGELFF
few	TRBV27	TRBJ2-5	NA	TGTGCCAGCAGCCTAGTCATGACGGGGCCCAAAGAGACCCAGTACTTC	CASSLVMTGPKETQYF
few	TRBV28	TRBJ2-5	TRBD1	TGTGCCAGCAGCCGTAACAGGGGGGAGACCCAGTACTTC	CASSRNRGETQYF
few	TRBV29-1	TRBJ2-7	TRBD1	TGCAGCGTTAAGAGGGGGCACGAGCAGTACTTC	CSVKRGHEQYF
NA	TRBV7-9	TRBJ1-5	TRBD1	TGTGCCAGCAGCGCCGGGACAGCCGAAAATCAGCCCCAGCATTTT	CASSAGTAENQPQHF
few	TRBV5-6	TRBJ2-7	TRBD2	TGTGCCAGCAGGCTAGCGGGTGCCTACGAGCAGTACTTC	CASRLAGAYEQYF
NA	TRBV4-3	TRBJ2-3	TRBD2	TGCGCCAGCAGCCGCGGAGGAGGCGGGAGTACAGATACGCAGTATTTT	CASSRGGGGSTDTQYF
NA	TRBV12-5	TRBJ2-3	NA	TGTGCTAGCTCGTACAGGGTGGGCACAGATACGCAGTATTTT	CASSYRVGTDTQYF
few	TRBV2	TRBJ2-2	NA	TGTGCCAGCAAGGCACCCGCGAACACCGGGGAGCTGTTTTTT	CASKAPANTGELFF
few	TRBV6-1	TRBJ2-7	NA	TGTGCCAGCAGTACCGTATACGAGCAGTACTTC	CASSTVYEQYF